A single sample is the source of the 8 T cell receptor beta chains below, sequenced in a study of tumor-infiltrating lymphocytes in primary liver carcinoma. RNA and DNA were co-extracted from roughly 20-30 mg of unsorted bulk tissue. The input was 450 to 500 ng total RNA; TCR beta cDNA was made from it with a constant-region primer. Libraries for TCR beta were built through three nested multiplex PCR rounds, which together made up a slightly modified ARM-PCR procedure. For around 11 cycles apiece, the opening two PCR rounds ran with TRBV1-TRBV30 forward primers and a C-beta reverse primer. TCRdb re-derived calls from the multiplex PCR reads in MiXCR, one entry per CDR3 protein. The sample shows 95,000 to 150,000 distinct CDR3 sequences, about two thirds of them seen only once. The specimen was tumor-adjacent normal liver tissue. These TCRs come from a woman aged 55-70 years with primary liver carcinoma and hepatitis B virus infection.

In the case of this clonotype: In this CDR3 the conserved last residue, phenylalanine or tryptophan, is missing, so a read error is likely. This chain links TRBV11-2 with TRBJ2-7, with 8 bases matching TRBD2. CDR3 length: 16 residues. CDR1 is SGHAT, CDR2 FQNNGV, per germline. CDR3 protein: CASSYGGRTSGIEQYI. The CDR3 region has the DNA TGTGCTAGCAGCTACGGCGGGAGGACCTCGGGAATCGAGCAGTACATC.

The sample holds many counts of this clonotype. The rearrangement joins TRBV5-5 to TRBJ1-1; possible D gene TRBD1, 5 bases. V lost 2 bases, J lost 1 base, and 15 bases lay in between. The CDR3 sequence is 16 residues long. Germline V gene sequence: CDR1 SGHKS, CDR2 YYEKEE (reference sequence). In nucleotides, the CDR3 is TGTGCCAGCAGCTTAAAAGGCTGGGGGTGGAACACTGAAGCTTTCTTT. This sequence encodes CASSLKGWGWNTEAFF. Combining the CDR3 with reference TRBV5-5 and TRBJ1-1 gives the whole variable domain DAGVTQSPTHLIKTRGQQVTLRCSPISGHKSVSWYQQVLGQGPQFIFQYYEKEERGRGNFPDRFSARQFPNYSSELNVNALLLGDSALYLCASSLKGWGWNTEAFFGQGTRLTVV.

This clonotype was counted ten times or more. The V call is TRBV28, the J call TRBJ1-4; possibly TRBD1 for D (6 bases). The CDR3 runs 15 residues. Germline V gene data show CDR1 as MDHEN and CDR2 as SYDVKM. V was trimmed by 5 bases and J by 0 bases, leaving 10 bases between them. CDR3: CASSPRGATNEKLFF. In DNA form, the CDR3 reads TGTGCCAGCAGTCCCAGGGGTGCAACTAATGAAAAACTGTTTTTT.

Concerning this clonotype: One end of the junction fails to match germline, which may point to a read error. The chain is built from TRBV28 and TRBJ2-1; D is unresolved. The CDR3 runs to 11 residues. The germline V gene has CDR1 MDHEN and CDR2 SYDVKM. CDR3 region: CDSSLPHEQFF. In nucleotides, the CDR3 is TGTGACAGCAGTTTGCCTCATGAGCAGTTCTTC.

This clonotype was observed a single time. The chain carries TRBV4-1 and TRBJ1-5, with TRBD1 identical over 8 bases. J lost 7 bases, V lost 4 bases, and 15 bases had no gene match. Germline values: CDR1 MGHRA, CDR2 YSYEKL. The CDR3 spans 17 residues. The CDR3 spells CASSRDVVQGVWQPQHF. The DNA for the CDR3 is TGCGCCAGCAGCCGAGATGTTGTACAGGGGGTGTGGCAGCCCCAGCATTTT.

This clonotype was detected only once. Since the CDR3 does not end with the conserved phenylalanine or tryptophan, this likely comes from a read error. The chain joins TRBV6-1 to TRBJ2-3; D call uncertain. Trimming shortened V by 5 bases and J by 5 bases, and 5 bases separated the two germline ends. Germline assignment: CDR1 MNHNS and CDR2 SASEGT. CDR3 length equals 11 residues. In DNA, the CDR3 is TGTGCCAGCAGTCGTGGAGATACGCAGTATTTA. As protein: CASSRGDTQYL.

Worth noting for this clonotype: One junction end disagrees with the germline gene, perhaps due to a read error. The rearrangement joins TRBV5-1 to TRBJ2-3; TRBD2 matches at 8 bases. The CDR3 extends over 15 amino acids. Germline V gene lookup returns CDR1 SGHRS and CDR2 YFSETQ. The CDR3 loop reads CASSYTGGSTDTQCF. The CDR3 bases are TGCGCCAGCAGTTACACGGGAGGGAGCACAGATACGCAGTGTTTT.

Note on this clonotype: A junction end diverges from the germline sequence, so it may reflect a read error. The DNA for the CDR3 is TGTGCCAGCAATTTAGGGGACCCGGGACATATTAATCAGCCCCAGCATTTT. Its translation: CASNLGDPGHINQPQHF. The chain couples TRBV12-3 or TRBV12-4 to TRBJ1-5; possibly TRBD1 for D (6 bases). CDR3 length equals 17 residues.